Given below is one T cell receptor (beta chain) in context. The antigen is undetermined. This CDR3 spans 15 amino acids. Germline V gene sequence: CDR1 SGHRS, CDR2 YFSETQ. J was trimmed by 6 bases and V by 1 base; bases with no gene match: 6. The sample comes from a study of cytomegalovirus exposure and HLA in healthy donors. Whole-study results and caveats: Several top significant clusters appeared, in a later analysis, to be linked to common viral pathogens.

The PCR was carried out with 60 Vbeta primers and 13 Jbeta primers. Profiling relied on immunoSEQ multiplex PCR, and the TCRdb table lists in-frame clones only, not all of them. The table shows some 67,000 clones, with around three quarters occurring only once. The sequencing input was PBMCs. The gene calls are TRBV5-1 and TRBJ2-1; 8 bases match TRBD2. The clonotype originates from a man aged 60 to 69 in good health and CMV-seropositive. The CDR3 reads CASSLNGGAINEQFF. CDR3 sequence (DNA): TGCGCCAGCAGCTTGAACGGGGGGGCTATCAATGAGCAGTTCTTC.